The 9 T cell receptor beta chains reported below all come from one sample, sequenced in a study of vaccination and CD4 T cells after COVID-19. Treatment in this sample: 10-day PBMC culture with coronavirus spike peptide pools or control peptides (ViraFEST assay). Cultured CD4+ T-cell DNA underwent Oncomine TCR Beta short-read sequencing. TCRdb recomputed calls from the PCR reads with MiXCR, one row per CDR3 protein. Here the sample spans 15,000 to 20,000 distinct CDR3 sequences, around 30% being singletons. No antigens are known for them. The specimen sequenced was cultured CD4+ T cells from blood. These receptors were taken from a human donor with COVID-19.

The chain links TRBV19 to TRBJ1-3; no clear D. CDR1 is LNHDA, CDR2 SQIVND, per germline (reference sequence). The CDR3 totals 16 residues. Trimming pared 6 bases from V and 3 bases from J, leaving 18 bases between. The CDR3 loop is CASSPPGLPYGNTIYF. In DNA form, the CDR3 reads TGTGCCAGTAGCCCACCGGGCCTGCCCTATGGAAACACCATATATTTT.

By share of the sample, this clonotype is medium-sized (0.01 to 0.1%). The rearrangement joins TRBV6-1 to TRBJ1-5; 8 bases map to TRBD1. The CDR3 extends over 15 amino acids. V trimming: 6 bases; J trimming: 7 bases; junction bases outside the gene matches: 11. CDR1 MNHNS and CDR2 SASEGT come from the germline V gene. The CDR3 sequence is CASRPRGTGGQPQHF. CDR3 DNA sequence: TGTGCCAGCAGGCCTCGGGGGACAGGAGGACAGCCCCAGCATTTT.

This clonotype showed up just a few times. The CDR3 region has the DNA TGCAGTGCTAGAAAAGGGACAGACTATGGCTACACCTTC. It translates to CSARKGTDYGYTF. The chain couples TRBV20-1 to TRBJ1-2; 7 bases agree with TRBD1. The J segment lost 3 bases and the V segment lost 2 bases, leaving 3 bases of the junction unmatched. CDR3 length equals 13 residues. Germline V CDR1 and CDR2: DFQATT, SNEGSKA (reference sequence).

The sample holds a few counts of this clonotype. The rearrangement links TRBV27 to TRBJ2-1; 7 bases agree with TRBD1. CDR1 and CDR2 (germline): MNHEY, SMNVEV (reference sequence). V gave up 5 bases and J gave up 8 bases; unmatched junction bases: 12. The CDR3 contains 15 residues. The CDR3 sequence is CASSDRVTVWDEQFF. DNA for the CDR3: TGTGCCAGCAGTGACAGGGTTACCGTCTGGGATGAGCAGTTCTTC.

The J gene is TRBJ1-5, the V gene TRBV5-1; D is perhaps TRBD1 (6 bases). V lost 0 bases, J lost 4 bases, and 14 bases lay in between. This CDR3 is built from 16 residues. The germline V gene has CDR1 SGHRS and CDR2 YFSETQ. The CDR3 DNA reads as TGCGCCAGCAGCTTGGGTCTCAGGGGCTTAAATCAGCCCCAGCATTTT. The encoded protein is CASSLGLRGLNQPQHF.

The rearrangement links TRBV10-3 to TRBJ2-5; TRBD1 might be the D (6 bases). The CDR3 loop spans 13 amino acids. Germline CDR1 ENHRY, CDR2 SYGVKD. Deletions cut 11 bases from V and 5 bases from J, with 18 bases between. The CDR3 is CAGQTALWETQYF. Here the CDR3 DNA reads TGTGCCGGACAGACAGCTCTCTGGGAGACCCAGTACTTC.

CDR3 residues: CASSEQGKGEKLFF. DNA of the CDR3: TGTGCCAGCAGTGAACAGGGCAAAGGTGAAAAACTGTTTTTT. The chain combines TRBV6-1 with TRBJ1-4, with a tentative D call TRBD1 (5 bases). CDR3 size: 14 residues. From germline, CDR1 is MNHNS and CDR2 SASEGT. V lost 2 bases and J lost 7, with 11 bases in between.

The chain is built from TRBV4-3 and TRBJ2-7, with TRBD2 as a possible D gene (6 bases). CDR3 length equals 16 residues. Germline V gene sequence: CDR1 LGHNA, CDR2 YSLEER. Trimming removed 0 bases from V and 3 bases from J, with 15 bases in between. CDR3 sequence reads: CASSQESQAGIYEQYF. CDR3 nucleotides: TGCGCCAGCAGCCAAGAAAGTCAGGCGGGGATCTACGAGCAGTACTTC.

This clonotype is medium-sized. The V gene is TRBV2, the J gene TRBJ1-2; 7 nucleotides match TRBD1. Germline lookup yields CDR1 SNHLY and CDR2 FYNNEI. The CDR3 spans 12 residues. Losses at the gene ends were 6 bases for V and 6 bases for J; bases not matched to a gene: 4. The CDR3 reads CASRATGNGYTF. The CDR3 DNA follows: TGTGCCAGCAGGGCGACAGGGAATGGCTACACCTTC.